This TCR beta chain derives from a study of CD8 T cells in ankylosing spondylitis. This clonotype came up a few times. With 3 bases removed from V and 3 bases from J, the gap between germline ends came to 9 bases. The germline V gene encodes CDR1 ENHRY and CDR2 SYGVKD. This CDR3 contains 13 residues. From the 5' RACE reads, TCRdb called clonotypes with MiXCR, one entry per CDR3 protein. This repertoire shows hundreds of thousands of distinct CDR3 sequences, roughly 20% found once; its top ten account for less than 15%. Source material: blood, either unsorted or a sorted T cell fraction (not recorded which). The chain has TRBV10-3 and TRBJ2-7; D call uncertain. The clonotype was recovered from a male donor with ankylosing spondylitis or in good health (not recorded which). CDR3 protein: CAISDPLRYEQYF. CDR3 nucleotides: TGTGCCATCAGTGATCCCCTCCGCTACGAGCAGTACTTC.